The rows below give T cell receptor beta chains drawn from one sample of a study of CD8+ T cells in alopecia areata. Only in-frame clones appear in the TCRdb table, and some are missing; sequencing was by immunoSEQ multiplex PCR. In the table there are a few hundred thousand clones, over 60% of which are singletons. Material: CD4+ T cells sorted from blood, obtained around week 46, from a patient treated with tofacitinib. These receptors came from a human donor with alopecia areata. Each CDR3 is given with its conserved first and last residue. The D gene is left open where the match is weak. The size of a clone is reported for some rows only, either as once, few or many, or as a class for expanded clones.

D: .
J: TRBJ1-6
V: TRBV7-2
size: .
CDR3: CASSLGQTSSPLHF
DNA: TGTGCCAGCAGCTTAGGACAGACCTCCTCACCCCTCCACTTT

D: TRBD1
J: TRBJ1-1
V: TRBV7-6
size: .
CDR3: CASSKSPGQGVYTEAFF
DNA: TGTGCCAGCAGCAAATCTCCAGGACAGGGGGTTTACACTGAAGCTTTCTTT

D: TRBD1
J: TRBJ2-7
V: TRBV29-1
size: .
CDR3: CSVRQGAEQYF
DNA: TGCAGCGTAAGACAGGGAGCCGAGCAGTACTTC

D: .
J: TRBJ2-1
V: TRBV29-1
size: .
CDR3: CSVEGTSSSNEQFF
DNA: TGCAGCGTTGAAGGAACGTCCAGCAGCAATGAGCAGTTCTTC

D: .
J: TRBJ1-2
V: TRBV7-2
size: .
CDR3: CASSLAAKTDYGYTF
DNA: TGTGCCAGCAGCTTAGCCGCTAAGACGGACTATGGCTACACCTTC

D: TRBD1
J: TRBJ2-7
V: TRBV6-5
size: .
CDR3: CASSSTGVEQYF
DNA: TGTGCCAGCAGTTCGACAGGGGTCGAGCAGTACTTC

D: .
J: TRBJ1-1
V: TRBV6-5
size: few
CDR3: CASSFQEGRTEAFF
DNA: TGTGCCAGCAGTTTCCAGGAGGGGAGGACTGAAGCTTTCTTT

D: .
J: TRBJ2-5
V: TRBV30
size: .
CDR3: CAWSSLGSQETQYF
DNA: TGTGCCTGGAGTTCCTTGGGCAGCCAAGAGACCCAGTACTTC

D: .
J: TRBJ2-2
V: TRBV9
size: .
CDR3: CASSVAQGTGELFF
DNA: TGTGCCAGCAGCGTAGCCCAGGGAACCGGGGAGCTGTTTTTT

D: .
J: TRBJ2-7
V: TRBV29-1
size: .
CDR3: CSVADNSYEQYF
DNA: TGCAGCGTCGCGGACAATTCCTACGAGCAGTACTTC

D: TRBD2
J: TRBJ2-5
V: TRBV5-1
size: few
CDR3: CATRSGGHQETQYF
DNA: TGCGCCACCCGTAGCGGGGGCCATCAAGAGACCCAGTACTTC

D: .
J: TRBJ1-1
V: TRBV30
size: .
CDR3: CALDQGINTEAFF
DNA: TGTGCTTTGGATCAGGGGATAAACACTGAAGCTTTCTTT

D: .
J: TRBJ2-2
V: TRBV6-5
size: .
CDR3: CASSYVGGSTGELFF
DNA: TGTGCCAGCAGTTACGTGGGGGGTAGCACCGGGGAGCTGTTTTTT

D: .
J: TRBJ2-3
V: TRBV5-1
size: .
CDR3: CASRQQLHTDTQYF
DNA: TGCGCCAGCAGACAACAGCTACACACAGATACGCAGTATTTT

D: .
J: TRBJ2-1
V: TRBV11-2
size: .
CDR3: CASSQRVQSGYNEQFF
DNA: TGTGCCAGCAGCCAAAGGGTGCAAAGCGGGTATAATGAGCAGTTCTTC

D: .
J: TRBJ1-1
V: TRBV30
size: .
CDR3: CAWRPREGGTEAFF
DNA: TGTGCCTGGAGACCCAGGGAGGGCGGCACTGAAGCTTTCTTT

D: .
J: TRBJ1-1
V: TRBV27
size: few
CDR3: CASSQRVSNTEAFF
DNA: TGTGCCAGCAGTCAAAGGGTGTCCAACACTGAAGCTTTCTTT

D: .
J: TRBJ1-1
V: TRBV30
size: once
CDR3: CAWSVLALNTEAFF
DNA: TGTGCCTGGAGTGTACTGGCCTTGAACACTGAAGCTTTCTTT

D: .
J: TRBJ1-5
V: TRBV7-2
size: once
CDR3: CASSSTGYQPQHF
DNA: TGTGCCAGCAGCTCCACAGGCTATCAGCCCCAGCATTTT

D: .
J: TRBJ2-3
V: TRBV19
size: few
CDR3: CASSRGTDTQYF
DNA: TGTGCCAGTAGTAGAGGCACAGATACGCAGTATTTT

D: .
J: TRBJ2-4
V: TRBV29-1
size: .
CDR3: CSVAGQYGENIQYF
DNA: TGCAGCGTCGCCGGACAGTACGGGGAAAACATTCAGTACTTC

D: .
J: TRBJ1-1
V: TRBV27
size: once
CDR3: CASSPMGGEAFF
DNA: TGTGCCAGCAGCCCAATGGGGGGGGAAGCTTTCTTT

D: .
J: TRBJ2-3
V: TRBV20-1
size: .
CDR3: CSAGGTDTQYF
DNA: TGCAGTGCTGGGGGCACAGATACGCAGTATTTT

D: .
J: TRBJ1-2
V: TRBV30
size: .
CDR3: CAWSTDNFGYGYTF
DNA: TGTGCCTGGAGTACGGACAACTTCGGCTATGGCTACACCTTC

D: TRBD1
J: TRBJ1-2
V: TRBV5-4
size: .
CDR3: CASSSGTGYYGYTF
DNA: TGTGCCAGCAGCTCCGGGACAGGGTACTATGGCTACACCTTC

D: .
J: TRBJ1-5
V: TRBV6-5
size: few
CDR3: CASRTTANSNQPQHF
DNA: TGTGCCAGCAGGACGACAGCTAATAGCAATCAGCCCCAGCATTTT

D: .
J: TRBJ2-5
V: TRBV7-2
size: .
CDR3: CASSLGPAQETQYF
DNA: TGTGCCAGCAGCTTAGGCCCAGCCCAAGAGACCCAGTACTTC

D: .
J: TRBJ2-2
V: TRBV7-2
size: .
CDR3: CASRQGQTVGELFF
DNA: TGTGCCAGCAGACAGGGACAAACGGTGGGGGAGCTGTTTTTT

D: TRBD1
J: TRBJ1-1
V: TRBV18
size: .
CDR3: CASSQGAGDTEAFF
DNA: TGTGCCAGCTCACAGGGGGCTGGGGACACTGAAGCTTTCTTT

D: .
J: TRBJ1-1
V: TRBV27
size: .
CDR3: CASSSAGRNTEAFF
DNA: TGTGCCAGCAGTTCCGCGGGGCGGAACACTGAAGCTTTCTTT

D: TRBD2
J: TRBJ2-3
V: TRBV12-5
size: few
CDR3: CASGLVLAGNTDTQYF
DNA: TGTGCTAGTGGTTTGGTACTAGCGGGGAACACAGATACGCAGTATTTT

D: TRBD1
J: TRBJ2-3
V: TRBV4-3
size: .
CDR3: CASSQARPGQGTDTQYF
DNA: TGCGCCAGCAGCCAAGCCCGCCCGGGACAGGGCACAGATACGCAGTATTTT

D: .
J: TRBJ1-1
V: TRBV7-2
size: .
CDR3: CASSLVRGPIRNTEAFF
DNA: TGTGCCAGCAGCTTAGTAAGGGGACCGATCAGGAACACTGAAGCTTTCTTT

D: .
J: TRBJ2-5
V: TRBV10-3
size: .
CDR3: CAISEGPIQETQYF
DNA: TGTGCCATCAGTGAGGGGCCTATCCAAGAGACCCAGTACTTC

D: TRBD1
J: TRBJ2-7
V: TRBV5-6
size: once
CDR3: CASSSSRDRSEQYF
DNA: TGTGCCAGCAGCTCCTCCCGGGACAGGTCCGAGCAGTACTTC

D: TRBD1
J: TRBJ2-7
V: TRBV10-3
size: .
CDR3: CASRDSSYEQYF
DNA: TGTGCCAGCCGGGACAGCTCCTACGAGCAGTACTTC

D: TRBD2
J: TRBJ2-3
V: TRBV5-6
size: .
CDR3: CASSLDERGPLDTQYF
DNA: TGTGCCAGCAGCTTAGACGAGCGGGGGCCCCTGGATACGCAGTATTTT

D: .
J: TRBJ2-1
V: TRBV30
size: once
CDR3: CAWSAPGRGGYNEQFF
DNA: TGTGCCTGGAGTGCCCCTGGGAGGGGGGGGTACAATGAGCAGTTCTTC

D: .
J: TRBJ2-1
V: TRBV7-8
size: .
CDR3: CASSLLAGLSDEQFF
DNA: TGTGCCAGCAGCTTATTAGCAGGGCTATCGGATGAGCAGTTCTTC

D: TRBD1
J: TRBJ2-4
V: TRBV29-1
size: few
CDR3: CSVQTGTWPKNIQYF
DNA: TGCAGCGTTCAGACAGGGACCTGGCCCAAAAACATTCAGTACTTC

D: .
J: TRBJ2-7
V: TRBV29-1
size: .
CDR3: CSVERFGDSYEQYF
DNA: TGCAGCGTTGAACGCTTCGGGGACTCCTACGAGCAGTACTTC

D: .
J: TRBJ1-6
V: TRBV10-3
size: .
CDR3: CAISESYNSPLHF
DNA: TGTGCCATCAGTGAGTCGTATAATTCACCCCTCCACTTT

D: .
J: TRBJ2-6
V: TRBV5-1
size: .
CDR3: CASRPTGLNSGANVLTF
DNA: TGCGCCAGCAGACCTACAGGGCTCAACTCTGGGGCCAACGTCCTGACTTTC

D: .
J: TRBJ2-5
V: TRBV29-1
size: .
CDR3: CSVSVQETQYF
DNA: TGCAGCGTTTCAGTCCAAGAGACCCAGTACTTC

D: .
J: TRBJ2-2
V: TRBV4-1
size: few
CDR3: CASSATENTGELFF
DNA: TGCGCCAGCAGCGCGACTGAGAACACCGGGGAGCTGTTTTTT

D: .
J: TRBJ1-3
V: TRBV10-3
size: .
CDR3: CAISGQSSGNTIYF
DNA: TGTGCCATCAGTGGACAGAGCTCTGGAAACACCATATATTTT

D: .
J: TRBJ1-6
V: TRBV2
size: .
CDR3: CASSGGPENSPLHF
DNA: TGTGCCAGCAGTGGGGGGCCAGAAAATTCACCCCTCCACTTT

D: .
J: TRBJ2-5
V: TRBV5-1
size: .
CDR3: CASMAGMRETQYF
DNA: TGCGCCAGTATGGCGGGGATGAGAGAGACCCAGTACTTC

D: .
J: TRBJ2-1
V: TRBV7-2
size: few
CDR3: CASNQNRVGEQFF
DNA: TGTGCCAGCAACCAAAACAGGGTCGGTGAGCAGTTCTTC

D: .
J: TRBJ2-7
V: TRBV25-1
size: .
CDR3: CASSDPGVYEQYF
DNA: TGTGCCAGCAGTGATCCCGGGGTCTACGAGCAGTACTTC

D: TRBD1
J: TRBJ2-6
V: TRBV5-1
size: .
CDR3: CASSGGQGGSGANVLTF
DNA: TGCGCCAGCAGCGGAGGACAGGGGGGCTCTGGGGCCAACGTCCTGACTTTC

D: .
J: TRBJ1-1
V: TRBV29-1
size: .
CDR3: CSVEDLDRSQAFF
DNA: TGCAGCGTTGAAGATCTTGACAGGTCCCAAGCTTTCTTT

D: TRBD1
J: TRBJ1-5
V: TRBV30
size: .
CDR3: CAWTLGQVNQPQHF
DNA: TGTGCCTGGACCCTAGGACAGGTTAATCAGCCCCAGCATTTT

D: TRBD1
J: TRBJ2-3
V: TRBV29-1
size: .
CDR3: CSVEVGGQISDTQYF
DNA: TGCAGCGTTGAAGTAGGGGGACAGATATCAGATACGCAGTATTTT

D: .
J: TRBJ1-6
V: TRBV27
size: .
CDR3: CASSLGTENSPLHF
DNA: TGTGCCAGCAGTTTAGGAACAGAAAATTCACCCCTCCACTTT

D: .
J: TRBJ1-2
V: TRBV29-1
size: .
CDR3: CSVDENPGHSYGYTF
DNA: TGCAGCGTTGACGAAAACCCGGGACACAGCTATGGCTACACCTTC

D: .
J: TRBJ2-1
V: TRBV20-1
size: .
CDR3: CSARRDNEQFF
DNA: TGCAGTGCTAGGCGGGACAATGAGCAGTTCTTC

D: .
J: TRBJ1-5
V: TRBV29-1
size: .
CDR3: CSVGGTQNQPQHF
DNA: TGCAGCGTTGGAGGGACCCAGAATCAGCCCCAGCATTTT

D: .
J: TRBJ2-3
V: TRBV9
size: few
CDR3: CASSEAGLGTDTQYF
DNA: TGTGCCAGCAGCGAGGCAGGGTTGGGGACAGATACGCAGTATTTT